The rows below give T cell receptor beta chains drawn from one sample of a study of long-term antiretroviral therapy in people with HIV. Assay: immunoSEQ multiplex PCR; the TCRdb copy retains only in-frame clones and omits some. Among 20,000 to 25,000 clones listed, around 69% were seen once. Source: unsorted PBMCs, taken about 1.8 years before starting antiretroviral therapy. The receptors originated from a woman in her 40s with HIV. The CDR3 runs from the conserved cysteine through the conserved F or W. Fields, in order: J gene, D gene, clone size, V gene, CDR3 protein, CDR3 DNA. The D gene is left open where the match is weak. Only some rows state a clone size, as once, few, many or a class for expanded clones.

J gene: TRBJ2-5
D gene: -
clone size: -
V gene: TRBV10-1
CDR3 protein: CASPVKAPAVGGRPWGREETQYF
CDR3 DNA: TGCGCCAGCCCTGTGAAGGCCCCCGCGGTTGGGGGGCGCCCATGGGGGAGGGAAGAGACCCAGTACTTC

J gene: TRBJ2-7
D gene: -
clone size: -
V gene: TRBV11-1
CDR3 protein: CASSLAGGIFYEQYF
CDR3 DNA: TGTGCCAGCAGCTTAGCGGGGGGAATCTTCTACGAGCAGTACTTC

J gene: TRBJ2-1
D gene: -
clone size: -
V gene: TRBV7-9
CDR3 protein: CASSPVAGLQTNEQFF
CDR3 DNA: TGTGCCAGCAGCCCCGTGGCGGGGCTTCAAACCAATGAGCAGTTCTTC

J gene: TRBJ2-3
D gene: TRBD2
clone size: -
V gene: TRBV29-1
CDR3 protein: CSVEASGTSTDTQYF
CDR3 DNA: TGCAGCGTTGAAGCCAGCGGGACTAGCACAGATACGCAGTATTTT

J gene: TRBJ2-5
D gene: -
clone size: -
V gene: TRBV5-6
CDR3 protein: CASSSWKPAGETQYF
CDR3 DNA: TGTGCCAGCAGCTCTTGGAAGCCAGCGGGAGAGACCCAGTACTTC

J gene: TRBJ2-7
D gene: TRBD1
clone size: -
V gene: TRBV7-8
CDR3 protein: CASSWDRGGDEQYF
CDR3 DNA: TGTGCCAGCAGCTGGGACAGGGGCGGGGACGAGCAGTACTTC

J gene: TRBJ2-1
D gene: TRBD2
clone size: -
V gene: TRBV10-3
CDR3 protein: CAISESRGLAYNEQFF
CDR3 DNA: TGTGCCATCAGTGAGAGCAGGGGACTAGCATACAATGAGCAGTTCTTC

J gene: TRBJ2-7
D gene: -
clone size: few
V gene: TRBV19
CDR3 protein: CASSTWVSYEQYF
CDR3 DNA: TGTGCCAGTAGTACATGGGTTTCCTACGAGCAGTACTTC

J gene: TRBJ1-5
D gene: TRBD1
clone size: -
V gene: TRBV18
CDR3 protein: CASSPDRADSNQPQHF
CDR3 DNA: TGTGCCAGCTCACCCGACAGGGCTGATAGCAATCAGCCCCAGCATTTT

J gene: TRBJ1-2
D gene: -
clone size: -
V gene: TRBV7-9
CDR3 protein: CASSLVGGEYYGYTF
CDR3 DNA: TGTGCCAGCAGCTTAGTGGGGGGAGAGTACTATGGCTACACCTTC

J gene: TRBJ1-1
D gene: TRBD1
clone size: -
V gene: TRBV11-3
CDR3 protein: CASSAKGTENTEAFF
CDR3 DNA: TGTGCCAGCAGCGCAAAGGGGACAGAGAACACTGAAGCTTTCTTT

J gene: TRBJ2-7
D gene: TRBD2
clone size: -
V gene: TRBV7-9
CDR3 protein: CASSSFIAGASYEQYF
CDR3 DNA: TGTGCCAGCAGCTCATTCATAGCGGGGGCTTCCTACGAGCAGTACTTC

J gene: TRBJ2-1
D gene: -
clone size: -
V gene: TRBV11-3
CDR3 protein: CASSLGGYNEQFF
CDR3 DNA: TGTGCCAGCAGCTTAGGAGGGTACAATGAGCAGTTCTTC

J gene: TRBJ2-7
D gene: -
clone size: -
V gene: TRBV7-6
CDR3 protein: CASSLGGLAGSYEQYF
CDR3 DNA: TGTGCCAGCAGCTTAGGGGGGCTAGCCGGGTCCTACGAGCAGTACTTC

J gene: TRBJ1-2
D gene: -
clone size: -
V gene: TRBV30
CDR3 protein: CAWSEHTGYYGYTF
CDR3 DNA: TGTGCCTGGAGTGAACACACGGGGTATTATGGCTACACCTTC

J gene: TRBJ2-1
D gene: -
clone size: -
V gene: TRBV5-5
CDR3 protein: CASSLAPGLGNEQFF
CDR3 DNA: TGTGCCAGCAGCTTGGCTCCGGGTCTCGGCAATGAGCAGTTCTTC

J gene: TRBJ1-2
D gene: TRBD1
clone size: few
V gene: TRBV4-2
CDR3 protein: CASSQATGANGYTF
CDR3 DNA: TGTGCCAGCAGCCAGGCTACAGGGGCGAACGGCTACACCTTC

J gene: TRBJ2-6
D gene: -
clone size: -
V gene: TRBV30
CDR3 protein: CAGAGSGANVLTF
CDR3 DNA: TGTGCCGGCGCAGGCTCTGGGGCCAACGTCCTGACTTTC

J gene: TRBJ2-1
D gene: -
clone size: -
V gene: TRBV30
CDR3 protein: CAWSEDAINWGEQFF
CDR3 DNA: TGTGCCTGGAGCGAAGATGCGATAAATTGGGGTGAGCAGTTCTTC

J gene: TRBJ2-1
D gene: -
clone size: -
V gene: TRBV7-9
CDR3 protein: CASSLTESSYNEQFF
CDR3 DNA: TGTGCCAGCAGCTTGACAGAGAGCTCCTACAATGAGCAGTTCTTC

J gene: TRBJ2-1
D gene: TRBD2
clone size: -
V gene: TRBV15
CDR3 protein: CATSRMGLAGGYNEQFF
CDR3 DNA: TGTGCCACCAGCAGAATGGGACTAGCGGGGGGATACAATGAGCAGTTCTTC

J gene: TRBJ1-5
D gene: -
clone size: -
V gene: TRBV2
CDR3 protein: CASSGLRGTSSNQPQHF
CDR3 DNA: TGTGCCAGCAGTGGCTTGAGAGGGACGTCGAGCAATCAGCCCCAGCATTTT

J gene: TRBJ1-5
D gene: -
clone size: -
V gene: TRBV6-1
CDR3 protein: CASSESGQPQHF
CDR3 DNA: TGTGCCAGCAGTGAATCGGGTCAGCCCCAGCATTTT

J gene: TRBJ2-7
D gene: -
clone size: -
V gene: TRBV6-5
CDR3 protein: CASSYRPGSYEQYF
CDR3 DNA: TGTGCCAGCAGTTACCGCCCGGGCAGCTACGAGCAGTACTTC

J gene: TRBJ2-7
D gene: -
clone size: -
V gene: TRBV7-6
CDR3 protein: CASSTAVGEQYF
CDR3 DNA: TGTGCCAGCAGCACCGCAGTAGGGGAGCAGTACTTC

J gene: TRBJ2-5
D gene: -
clone size: -
V gene: TRBV20-1
CDR3 protein: CSAPLGTQYF
CDR3 DNA: TGCAGTGCTCCATTAGGGACCCAGTACTTC

J gene: TRBJ1-1
D gene: -
clone size: -
V gene: TRBV7-9
CDR3 protein: CASSLSRAGLGAFF
CDR3 DNA: TGTGCCAGCAGCTTATCGCGGGCCGGGCTTGGGGCTTTCTTT

J gene: TRBJ2-7
D gene: TRBD2
clone size: -
V gene: TRBV6-6
CDR3 protein: CASSRGLAGVDYEQYF
CDR3 DNA: TGTGCCAGCAGTCGGGGACTAGCGGGAGTAGATTACGAGCAGTACTTC

J gene: TRBJ2-7
D gene: -
clone size: few
V gene: TRBV5-4
CDR3 protein: CASSPWGYEQYF
CDR3 DNA: TGTGCCAGCAGCCCCTGGGGCTACGAGCAGTACTTC

J gene: TRBJ2-7
D gene: -
clone size: -
V gene: TRBV2
CDR3 protein: CASSVLNGNLEQYF
CDR3 DNA: TGTGCCAGCAGCGTCCTCAACGGGAACCTCGAGCAGTACTTC